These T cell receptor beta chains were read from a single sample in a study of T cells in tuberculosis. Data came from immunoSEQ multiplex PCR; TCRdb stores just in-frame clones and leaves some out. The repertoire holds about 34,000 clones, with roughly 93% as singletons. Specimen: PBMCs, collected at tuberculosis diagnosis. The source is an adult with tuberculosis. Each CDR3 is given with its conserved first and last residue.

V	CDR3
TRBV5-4	CASSPRDRGAEAFF
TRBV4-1	CASSPQGADQPQHF
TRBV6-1	CASSLRLVWEQYF
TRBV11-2	CASSLMGGEQYF
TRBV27	CASSPSPGAADTQYF
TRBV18	CASSPRDSPETQYF
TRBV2	CASSDRDRGGYTF
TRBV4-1	CASSQVKGDQETQYF
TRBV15	CATSRGQSSEQFF
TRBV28	CASSLLGTLYSWAFF
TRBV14	CASSLLTGGKLFF
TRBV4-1	CASSHTLGQGNTEAFF
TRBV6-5	CASTNGNTIYF
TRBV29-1	CSVEGQGMVGELFF
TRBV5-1	CASSSFAATGHYEQYF
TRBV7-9	CASSVSLSGSRTDTQYF
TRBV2	CASSTWTSADEQFF
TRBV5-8	CASSFSGDLEQYF
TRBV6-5	CASRPAGGPQETQYF
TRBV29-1	CSVEVQGRQGNIQYF
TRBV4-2	CASSQATGTGGGYGYTF
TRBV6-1	CASSEGAAGVGGELFF
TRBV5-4	CASSSDDRGTEAFF
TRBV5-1	CASSVGTGGYSTEAFF
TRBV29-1	CSVKGDQITGELFF
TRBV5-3	CARLEANSYNSPLHF
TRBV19	CASSPGTGWAGELFF
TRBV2	CASSDGEDTEAFF
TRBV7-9	CASSSRGQRGPTEETQYF
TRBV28	CASSLSQGLQHF
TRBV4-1	CASSQVPSGPHEQFF
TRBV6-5	CASSYVPGSYNEQFF
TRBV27	CASSLDRLGEPQHF
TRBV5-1	CASSLVAGAPYEQYF
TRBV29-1	CSVEERGGQGAGVIGYTF
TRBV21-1	CASSKWLARQGFGNSNQPQHF
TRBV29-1	CSVAGVVNRGETQYF
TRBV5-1	CASSLDRDRGYTF
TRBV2	CASTTTKYEQYF
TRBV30	CAWSLIDGHARGYTF
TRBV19	CATADRGRDEQFF
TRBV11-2	CASSPLNRLAGVTYEQYF
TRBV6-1	CASSEAWRIAGQGEQYF
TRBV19	CASSMQVSSYEQYF
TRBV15	CATSRDGRVGQPQHF
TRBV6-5	CASSSEFTDTQYF
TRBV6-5	CATSSQVYEQYF
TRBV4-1	CASSQSARTTEAFF
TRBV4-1	CASSQEGRMNTEAFF
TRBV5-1	CASRQGARGTEAFF
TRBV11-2	CASSLELAGVPGETQYF
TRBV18	CASSPTSGGGQETQYF
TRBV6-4	CASSNEVKGNQPQHF
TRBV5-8	CASSLGTGWAYNEQFF
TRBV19	CASSPPGTRSYEQYF
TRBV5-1	CASSLDSNTIYF
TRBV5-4	CASSLAAGSMNTEAFF
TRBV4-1	CASSQDRGINQPQHF
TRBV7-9	CASSPLLGASYNEQFF
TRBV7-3	CASSLTGRDTGELFF